The T cell receptor beta chain under discussion was sequenced for a study of T cell repertoires in cytomegalovirus infection. This CDR3 comprises 14 residues. CDR1 and CDR2 (germline): ENHRY, SYGVKD. V lost 10 bases and J 2 bases, leaving 18 bases between the germline ends. TCRdb independently ran MiXCR on the reads; one entry per CDR3 protein. The profile covers some 390,000 distinct CDR3 sequences, with around 18% appearing a single time and less than 9.5% taken by the ten largest. The rearrangement joins TRBV10-3 to TRBJ2-7, with D unresolved. The clonotype originates from a human donor in good health (CMV status not recorded). Some clones in this sample may be carry-over from other donors' samples. Sequencing was done on a sample of PBMCs. The CDR3 reads CATWEVGVTYEQYF. The CDR3 DNA is TGTGCCACCTGGGAAGTGGGTGTAACCTACGAGCAGTACTTC.